This T cell receptor beta chain was captured by sequencing in a study of T-cell reconstitution after alpha-beta-depleted transplantation in children. This clonotype was detected a few times. The CDR3 totals 16 residues. CDR1 is PRHDT, CDR2 FYEKMQ, per germline (reference sequence). V shed 3 bases and J 8 bases; nucleotides not matched to a gene: 9. Preparing the TCRbeta library involved the use of unique molecular identifiers. One entry per CDR3 protein results from TCRdb running MiXCR on the PCR reads. The profile shows some 490,000 distinct CDR3 sequences, around an eighth of them singletons. The clonotype was recovered from a human donor who donated a stem cell graft to a child with combined immunodeficiency. This chain joins TRBV13 and TRBJ2-1, with 11 positions matching TRBD2. This sample comprised PBMCs from the stem cell graft donor, obtained from the stem cell graft. The CDR3, as DNA: TGTGCCAGCAGCTTGTTAGCGGGAGGGCCTCGGCATGAGCAGTTCTTC. This encodes CASSLLAGGPRHEQFF.